Listed here is a single T cell receptor beta chain. CDR1 is KGHSH, CDR2 LQKENI, per germline. With 5 bases clipped from V and 0 bases from J, the junction kept 1 base outside the gene matches. The CDR3 loop spans 14 amino acids. The data originate from a study of blood T cell repertoires in COVID-19. As for the study in general: T cells, B-cell-depleted T cells, or PBMCs provided the cDNA or gDNA that served as material.

The data were produced by immunoSEQ multiplex PCR, yet TCRdb's version contains in-frame clones alone and is incomplete. The profile shows some 29,000 clones, about 89% of them singletons. Sequencing was done on a sample of peripheral blood. This clonotype was sampled from a human donor in a cohort sampled during active COVID-19. The chain combines TRBV18 with TRBJ2-3, with 8 bases matching TRBD1. The CDR3 DNA reads as TGTGCCAGCTCAACAGGGGGGAGCACAGATACGCAGTATTTT. Translated: CASSTGGSTDTQYF.